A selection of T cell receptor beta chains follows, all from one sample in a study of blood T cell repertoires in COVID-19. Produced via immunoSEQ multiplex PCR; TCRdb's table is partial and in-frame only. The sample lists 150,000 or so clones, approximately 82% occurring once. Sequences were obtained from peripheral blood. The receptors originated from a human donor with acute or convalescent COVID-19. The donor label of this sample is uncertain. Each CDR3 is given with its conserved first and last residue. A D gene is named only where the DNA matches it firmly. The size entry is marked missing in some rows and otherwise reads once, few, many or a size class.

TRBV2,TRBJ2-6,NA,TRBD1,TGTGCCAGCAGCCCGGACAGGTTTTGGAACTCTGGGGCCAACGTCCTGACTTTC,CASSPDRFWNSGANVLTF
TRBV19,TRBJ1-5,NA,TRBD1,TGTGCCAGTAGTATAGAGGGCAGGGGGAATAGCAATCAGCCCCAGCATTTT,CASSIEGRGNSNQPQHF
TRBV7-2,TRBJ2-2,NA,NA,TGTGCCAGCAGCTGGGGGGGCGGGAAGACCGGGGAGCTGTTTTTT,CASSWGGGKTGELFF
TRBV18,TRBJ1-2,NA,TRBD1,TGTGCCAGCTCAGCCGACAGGGATGGCTACACCTTC,CASSADRDGYTF
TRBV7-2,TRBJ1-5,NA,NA,TGTGCCAGCAGCTTAGTTACAGGTACTAATCAGCCCCAGCATTTT,CASSLVTGTNQPQHF
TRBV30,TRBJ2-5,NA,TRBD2,TGTGCCTGGAGAGCCCTAGCGGGGTTCCAAGAGACCCAGTACTTC,CAWRALAGFQETQYF
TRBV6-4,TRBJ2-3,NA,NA,TGTGCCAGCAGTGAATCAGTTGCTGGAGGGGGCACAGATACGCAGTATTTT,CASSESVAGGGTDTQYF
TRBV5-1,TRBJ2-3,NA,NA,TGCGCCAGCAGCTTGGGCAGGGAAGGAGATACGCAGTATTTT,CASSLGREGDTQYF
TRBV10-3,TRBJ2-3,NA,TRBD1,TGTGCCATACGACAGGGGACTAGCACAGATACGCAGTATTTT,CAIRQGTSTDTQYF
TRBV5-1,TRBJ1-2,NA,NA,TGCGCCAGCAGCCTCGGGGAGGACTATGGCTACACCTTC,CASSLGEDYGYTF
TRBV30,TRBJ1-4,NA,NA,TGTGCCTGGAGTCCACCCGGACAGAGAAATGAAAAACTGTTTTTT,CAWSPPGQRNEKLFF
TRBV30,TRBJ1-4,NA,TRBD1,TGTGCCCGAAGAGAGACGGGACAGGGGGATGAAAAACTGTTTTTT,CARRETGQGDEKLFF
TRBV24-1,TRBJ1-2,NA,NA,TGTGCCACCAGTGATTTTCTCCCCGAGGGCAGGGAGGACTATGGCTACACCTTC,CATSDFLPEGREDYGYTF
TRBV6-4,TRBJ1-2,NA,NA,TGTGCCAGCAGTGACACCCGTTGGGGACTGAACTATGGCTACACCTTC,CASSDTRWGLNYGYTF
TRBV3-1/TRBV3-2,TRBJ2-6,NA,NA,TGTGCCAGCAGCCAAGATCGGCGGGCCTCTGGGGCCAACGTCCTGACTTTC,CASSQDRRASGANVLTF
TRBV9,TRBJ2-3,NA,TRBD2,TGTGCCAGCAGCGCGGGGCTAGCGGGGAGGTCTAGCACAGATACGCAGTATTTT,CASSAGLAGRSSTDTQYF
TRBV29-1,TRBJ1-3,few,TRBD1,TGCAGCGTAGAGACAGGGGGTGGAAACACCATATATTTT,CSVETGGGNTIYF
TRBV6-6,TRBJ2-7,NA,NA,TGTGCCAGCAGCACTACCGGGATCGGGGGCTCCTACGAGCAGTACTTC,CASSTTGIGGSYEQYF
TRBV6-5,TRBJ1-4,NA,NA,TGTGCCACCCGACAGCACGCGGAGGGAAAACTGTTTTTT,CATRQHAEGKLFF
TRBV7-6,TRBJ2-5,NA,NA,TGTGCCAGCAGCTCCTCCCGAGAGACCCAGTACTTC,CASSSSRETQYF
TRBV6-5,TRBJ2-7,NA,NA,TGTGCCAGCAGCCCACTGGACGGGGTCTACGAGCAGTACTTC,CASSPLDGVYEQYF
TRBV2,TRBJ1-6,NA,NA,TGTGCCAGCAGTGTACACAGTTCACCCCTCCACTTT,CASSVHSSPLHF
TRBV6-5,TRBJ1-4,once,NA,TGTGCCAGCAGTTTCGGGAGAACTAATGAAAAACTGTTTTTT,CASSFGRTNEKLFF
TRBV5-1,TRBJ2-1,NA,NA,TGCGCCAGCAGCCTGGGGGCAGGCGAGCAGTTCTTC,CASSLGAGEQFF
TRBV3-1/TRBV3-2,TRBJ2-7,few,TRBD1,TGTGCCAGCAGCCAAGTAAACAGGGGGCGGGGACTGTACTTC,CASSQVNRGRGLYF
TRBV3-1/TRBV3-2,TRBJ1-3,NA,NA,TGTGCCAGCAGCCTTAGAGGGTCTGGAAACACCATATATTTT,CASSLRGSGNTIYF
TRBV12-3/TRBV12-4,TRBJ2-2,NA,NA,TGTGCCAGCAGACCTCAGGGAACCGGGGAGCTGTTTTTT,CASRPQGTGELFF
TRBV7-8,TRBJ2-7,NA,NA,TGTGCCAGCAGCTTAAGGGGGGGGAGGAGCTCCTACGAGCAGTACTTC,CASSLRGGRSSYEQYF
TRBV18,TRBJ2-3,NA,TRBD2,TGTGCCAGCTCGTGGACTAGCGGGAAAGGCACAGATACGCAGTATTTT,CASSWTSGKGTDTQYF
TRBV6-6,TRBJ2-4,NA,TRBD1,TGTGCCAGCAGTCGGACCGGGACAGGGGCACTAGCCAAAAACATTCAGTACTTC,CASSRTGTGALAKNIQYF
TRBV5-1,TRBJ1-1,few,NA,TGCGCCAGCACCCAACAGGACCCGGGGAACACTGAAGCTTTCTTT,CASTQQDPGNTEAFF
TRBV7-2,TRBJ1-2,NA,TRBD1,TGTGCCAGCAGCCGGGACAGGGAACCCAGTTATGGCTACACCTTC,CASSRDREPSYGYTF
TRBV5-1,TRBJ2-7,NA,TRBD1,TGCGCCAGCAGCCCGGACAGGGTGGGCTACGAGCAGTACTTC,CASSPDRVGYEQYF
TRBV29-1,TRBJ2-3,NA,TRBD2,TGCAGCGTTAGCACTAGCGGGGGGGCAGCAGATACGCAGTATTTT,CSVSTSGGAADTQYF
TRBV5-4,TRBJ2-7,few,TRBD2,TGTGCCAGCAGCCCCAGTAGCGGGGGGAGTGTCGAGCAGTACTTC,CASSPSSGGSVEQYF
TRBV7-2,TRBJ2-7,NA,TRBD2,TGTGCCAGCAGCTCCCAGAGCGGGGCCTCCTACGAGCAGTACTTC,CASSSQSGASYEQYF
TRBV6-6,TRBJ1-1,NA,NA,TGTGCCAGCAGTCGAACGGGACTCACGATGAGGAACACTGAAGCTTTCTTT,CASSRTGLTMRNTEAFF
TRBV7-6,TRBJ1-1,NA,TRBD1,TGTGCCAGCAGCTCACCGACAGGGGCTGGCACTGAAGCTTTCTTT,CASSSPTGAGTEAFF
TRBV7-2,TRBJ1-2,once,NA,TGTGCCAGCAGCTTATCAGGGGTCTATGGCTACACCTTC,CASSLSGVYGYTF
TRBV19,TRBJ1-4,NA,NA,TGTGCCAGTACCCCCGGCAGGGGCGAGGGGGAAAATGAAAAACTGTTTTTT,CASTPGRGEGENEKLFF
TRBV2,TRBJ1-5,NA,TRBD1,TGTGCCAGCAGTGAAACAGGGGACTGGACCCAGCATTTT,CASSETGDWTQHF
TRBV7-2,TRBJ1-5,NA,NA,TGTGCCAGCAGCTTAGCAGGGGAGGGCAATCAGCCCCAGCATTTT,CASSLAGEGNQPQHF
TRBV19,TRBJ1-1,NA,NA,TGTGCCAGTAGTATAACAGGGAAGAACACTGAAGCTTTCTTT,CASSITGKNTEAFF
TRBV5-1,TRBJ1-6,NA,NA,TGCGCCAGCAGGTCACAGGGTACGTCTTCACCCCTCCACTTT,CASRSQGTSSPLHF
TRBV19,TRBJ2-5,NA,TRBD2,TGTGCCAGTAGTATAGTTAGCGGGGTTGGAGAGACCCAGTACTTC,CASSIVSGVGETQYF
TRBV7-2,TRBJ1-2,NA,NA,TGTGCCAGCAGCTTGCCTAATACTCATCCGGGACTTCTGGAAGAAGGCTACACCTTC,CASSLPNTHPGLLEEGYTF
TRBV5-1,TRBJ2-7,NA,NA,TGCGCCAGCAGCAGACGGACGGGGGTCGTTGCGATTGAGCAGTACTTC,CASSRRTGVVAIEQYF
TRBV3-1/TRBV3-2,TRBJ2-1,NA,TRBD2,TGTGCCAGCAGTTTACTAGCGGGGGCCAGACCTACCTCCTACAATGAGCAGTTCTTC,CASSLLAGARPTSYNEQFF
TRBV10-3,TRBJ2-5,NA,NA,TGTGCCATCAGTCCATCTGACAGGAAAGAGACCCAGTACTTC,CAISPSDRKETQYF
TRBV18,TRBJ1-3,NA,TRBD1,TGTGCCAGCTCACGAGACAGGGAACCTGGAAACACCATATATTTT,CASSRDREPGNTIYF
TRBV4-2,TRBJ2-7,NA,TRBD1,TGTGCCAGCAGCCTCTGGGGGACAGGGGACCACGAGCAGTACTTC,CASSLWGTGDHEQYF
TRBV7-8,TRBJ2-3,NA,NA,TGTGCCAGCAGCTTACGGAGGGCAGGAGGCACAGATACGCAGTATTTT,CASSLRRAGGTDTQYF